These T cell receptor beta chains were read from a single sample in a study of blood T cell repertoires in COVID-19. Assay used: immunoSEQ multiplex PCR; TCRdb lists only in-frame clones, some missing. The sample consists of 150,000 to 200,000 clones, approximately 84% of them appearing once. Sequences were obtained from peripheral blood. Receptor source: a woman older than 75 with acute or convalescent COVID-19. The CDR3 runs from the conserved cysteine through the conserved F or W. A D gene is named only where the DNA matches it firmly. The size entry is marked missing in some rows and otherwise reads once, few, many or a size class.

d_call cdr3_length clone_size j_call v_call cdr3_nt cdr3_aa
TRBD1 16 . TRBJ2-1 TRBV18 TGTGCCAGCTCAGGCCTAACAGGGGGCCCCTACAATGAGCAGTTCTTC CASSGLTGGPYNEQFF
. 15 . TRBJ1-6 TRBV6-5 TGTGCCACCAAATGGGACTTTGTCTTAAATTCACCCCTCCACTTT CATKWDFVLNSPLHF
. 12 . TRBJ2-7 TRBV29-1 TGCAGCGTCCTAGCGAACTCCTACGAGCAGTACTTC CSVLANSYEQYF
TRBD1 16 few TRBJ1-1 TRBV5-1 TGCGCCAGCAGCTTGGTACAGGGGGCAGGGAACACTGAAGCTTTCTTT CASSLVQGAGNTEAFF
TRBD1 18 . TRBJ2-5 TRBV30 TGTGCCTGGAGTCCCCTAAGTCAGGGGGCGCGTTCTCGCGGGACCCAGTACTTC CAWSPLSQGARSRGTQYF
TRBD1 17 . TRBJ2-1 TRBV5-4 TGTGCCAGCAGCTTATCATCCGGGACAGGGTTTAACAATGAGCAGTTCTTC CASSLSSGTGFNNEQFF
. 13 . TRBJ1-2 TRBV5-6 TGTGCCAGCAGCTTAGCGCCGAACTATGGCTACACCTTC CASSLAPNYGYTF
TRBD2 21 . TRBJ2-2 TRBV9 TGTGCCAGCAGCGTAGTATCGGGGGGGTACAGGGAGCGGATTAGCACCGGGGAGCTGTTTTTT CASSVVSGGYRERISTGELFF
TRBD2 18 . TRBJ2-5 TRBV5-5 TGTGCCAGCAGCTTGGAGGGGACTAGCGGGTATCGAGGGGAGACCCAGTACTTC CASSLEGTSGYRGETQYF
. 14 . TRBJ2-4 TRBV25-1 TGTGCCAGCAGTGAACCCGCCCGGCTAGACATTCAGTACTTC CASSEPARLDIQYF
TRBD2 16 . TRBJ2-1 TRBV5-1 TGCGCCAGCAGCTTGGCCTCTAGCGGGAGGGGGAATGAGCAGTTCTTC CASSLASSGRGNEQFF
TRBD1 15 . TRBJ2-3 TRBV5-1 TGCGCCAGCAGCCCACTTGGACAGGGAGAAGGTACGCAGTATTTT CASSPLGQGEGTQYF
TRBD2 16 . TRBJ2-1 TRBV7-2 TGTGCCAGCAGCTTACTAGCGGGAGGGCTTTACAATGAGCAGTTCTTC CASSLLAGGLYNEQFF
. 17 . TRBJ2-1 TRBV6-1 TGTGCCAGCAGTGAAGGTATCGGGTTGCGCACCAGCTATGAGCAGTTCTTC CASSEGIGLRTSYEQFF
. 11 few TRBJ1-1 TRBV6-5 TGTGCCAGCAGCTCCGGACTGGTAGCTTTCTTT CASSSGLVAFF
. 18 once TRBJ2-5 TRBV7-8 TGTGCCAGCAGCTTAGAGGGGCGGGGAAGCTCCCGAGGGGAGACCCAGTACTTC CASSLEGRGSSRGETQYF
. 16 . TRBJ2-7 TRBV21-1 TGTGCCAGCGGGGTGGAGGGCAGGGTGGTTCAGGACGAGCAGTACTTC CASGVEGRVVQDEQYF
. 10 . TRBJ1-1 TRBV30 TGTGCCGGCTCCCAGGGTGAAGCTTTCTTT CAGSQGEAFF
TRBD2 15 . TRBJ2-1 TRBV9 TGTGCCAGCAGCTTTACTAGCGGGAGCCACAATGAGCAGTTCTTC CASSFTSGSHNEQFF
. 16 . TRBJ1-3 TRBV7-2 TGTGCCAGCAGCCCCGCACCGGGGGGGAGTGGAAACACCATATATTTT CASSPAPGGSGNTIYF
TRBD1 13 . TRBJ1-2 TRBV27 TGTGCCAGCAGTCCGGACAGGGGCAGAGGCTACACCTTC CASSPDRGRGYTF
. 17 . TRBJ2-1 TRBV20-1 TGCAGTGCTAGTCTAGCCCTGCCTAGCAGGATGGGCAATGAGCAGTTCTTC CSASLALPSRMGNEQFF
. 13 many TRBJ1-2 TRBV7-9 TGTGCCAGCAGCTTAGGAGCGTATGATGGCTACACCTTC CASSLGAYDGYTF
TRBD1 14 . TRBJ2-7 TRBV4-2 TGTGCCAGCAGGCTGGGACAGGGGGTGGACGAGCAGTACTTC CASRLGQGVDEQYF
. 15 . TRBJ1-1 TRBV30 TGTGCCTGGAGTAGTGGGCCACCTATGCACACTGAAGCTTTCTTT CAWSSGPPMHTEAFF
TRBD2 14 . TRBJ2-7 TRBV6-2/TRBV6-3 TGTGCCAGCAGTCAAAAACTAGCGACCTACGAGCAGTACTTC CASSQKLATYEQYF
. 13 . TRBJ2-2 TRBV4-3 TGCGCCAGCAGCCAAGACAGGATCGGGGAGCTGTTTTTT CASSQDRIGELFF
TRBD2 15 . TRBJ2-1 TRBV3-1/TRBV3-2 TGTGCCAGCAGCCCCCGAGCGGGAGTTCGAAATGAGCAGTTCTTC CASSPRAGVRNEQFF
. 15 . TRBJ2-7 TRBV10-3 TGTGCCATCAGTGAGTCGGGGGGAGGCGCCTACGAGCAGTACTTC CAISESGGGAYEQYF
. 14 . TRBJ2-7 TRBV6-5 TGTGCCAGCAGTTACGGCGTCAGGGCCTACGAGCAGTACTTC CASSYGVRAYEQYF
. 14 . TRBJ2-3 TRBV10-1 TGCGCCAGCAGTACCGGGACTGCAACCGAAACGCAGTATTTT CASSTGTATETQYF
. 15 few TRBJ2-1 TRBV7-8 TGTGCCAGCAGCCTTGCCCCGGGATCCGACAATGAGCAGTTCTTC CASSLAPGSDNEQFF
. 14 . TRBJ1-2 TRBV5-1 TGCGCCAGCAGCCCCCGGGAGGATATCTATGGCTACACCTTC CASSPREDIYGYTF
. 13 . TRBJ2-3 TRBV11-3 TGTGCCAGCAGCTTCCCCGGGGAAGATACGCAGTATTTT CASSFPGEDTQYF
. 15 . TRBJ2-1 TRBV9 TGTGCCAGCAGCGTACCACAGGGGGGGAACAATGAGCAGTTCTTC CASSVPQGGNNEQFF
TRBD1 14 . TRBJ1-2 TRBV18 TGTGCCAGCTCACCGGACACAGGGGGGGAAGGCTACACCTTC CASSPDTGGEGYTF
. 15 once TRBJ1-1 TRBV5-1 TGCGCCAGCAGCCCGACGACAGGACGTGGCACTGAAGCTTTCTTT CASSPTTGRGTEAFF